The source of this T cell receptor beta chain is a study of regulatory T cells in long-lasting Graves disease. Time point denoted: newly diagnosed GD, antithyroid drugs for less than 3 months. The authors made the TCR library using RNA they extracted from PBMCs. Staff drew about 8.2 milliliters of peripheral blood into EDTA tubes. Arm-PCR of CDR3 regions and iRepertoire HTBI primers were used to build TCR beta libraries. TCRdb ran MiXCR on the multiplex PCR reads and lists one entry per CDR3 protein. This sample has 520,000 or so distinct CDR3 sequences, with approximately 12% found just once. This clonotype came up many times. These data were likewise used in another study, on T cells in Graves' hyperthyroidism and ophthalmopathy.

This clonotype originated in a woman aged 25 to 39 with Graves disease. Sequenced material: peripheral blood mononuclear cells (PBMCs), taken at new diagnosis, from a patient treated with antithyroid drugs.

In DNA form, the CDR3 reads TGTGCCAGTAGTTTTTCCAGGGGAGCGGATACGCAGTATTTT. This translates into CASSFSRGADTQYF. J is TRBJ2-3 and V is TRBV19, with a tentative D call TRBD1 (6 bases). Trimming stripped 5 bases from V and 6 bases from J, with 15 bases between. Germline lookup yields CDR1 LNHDA and CDR2 SQIVND (reference sequence). CDR3 size: 14 residues.